There are a few counts of the clone carrying this T cell receptor (beta chain). The source of the sample is a study of blood T cell repertoires in COVID-19. Study information: There were acute and convalescent COVID-19 samples, and they came from the United States, Italy and Spain. Sample material is recorded as cDNA or gDNA derived from T cells, B-cell-depleted T cells, or PBMCs.

Original methodology: Reference gene primers were amplified, and this amplification served to estimate nucleated cell counts. Repertoires were generated with immunoSEQ multiplex PCR, while TCRdb's copy carries only in-frame clones and drops some. D and trimming come from the DNA, and the V and J calls and clone size come from that table. The repertoire consists of around 130,000 clones, with almost 85% occurring once and the leading ten covering under 15%. The length of the CDR3 is 16 residues. Germline V gives CDR1 SGHRS, CDR2 YFSETQ. Germline trimming cut 3 bases from V and 3 bases from J; bases unmatched to any gene: 7.

The gene calls are TRBV5-1 and TRBJ2-3; the match to TRBD2 covers 10 bases. Source material: peripheral blood. The receptor was isolated from a woman aged 25 to 39 who had recovered from COVID-19. The CDR3 is CASSSQLAGLTDTQYF. CDR3 bases: TGCGCCAGCAGCTCTCAACTAGCGGGGTTAACAGATACGCAGTATTTT.